Listed here are 24 T cell receptor beta chains from one sample, sequenced in a study of human T cells and chemical hapten exposure. As for time point: patch test 1, 2 weeks after DPC sensitization. Treatment given: therapeutic diphenylcyclopropenone sensitization with weekly scalp DPC. TCRdb re-analysed the RACE reads in MiXCR, keeping a single row per CDR3 protein. The repertoire holds 71,000 or so distinct CDR3 sequences, around 10% seen once, with about 3.1% in the top ten. The specimen was whole blood, collected in connection with sensitization to the hapten diphenylcyclopropenone (DPC). All receptors come from a woman aged 40-49 years with alopecia areata. Some clones in this sample may be carry-over from other donors' samples.

In its sample, this clonotype was seen many times. The chain employs TRBV5-5 and TRBJ1-6; D not resolved. The length of the CDR3 is 13 residues. V lost 4 bases, J lost 9 bases, and 11 bases lay in between. The germline V gene has CDR1 SGHKS and CDR2 YYEKEE (reference sequence). The CDR3 is CASSEGSGSPLHF. The CDR3 nucleotides read TGTGCCAGCAGCGAAGGCAGTGGTTCACCCCTCCACTTT. The full variable domain, rest sourced from reference TRBV5-5 and TRBJ1-6, is DAGVTQSPTHLIKTRGQQVTLRCSPISGHKSVSWYQQVLGQGPQFIFQYYEKEERGRGNFPDRFSARQFPNYSSELNVNALLLGDSALYLCASSEGSGSPLHFGNGTRLTVT.

The sample holds one count of this clonotype. V and J are TRBV7-9 and TRBJ2-2; perhaps D is TRBD1 or TRBD2 (5 bases each). CDR3 length: 13 residues. Germline V gene data show CDR1 as SEHNR and CDR2 as FQNEAQ (reference sequence). V lost 10 bases and J lost 0, with 9 bases in between. CDR3 protein: CATEGSNTGELFF. In DNA, the CDR3 is TGTGCCACCGAGGGGTCGAACACCGGGGAGCTGTTTTTT.

This clonotype was counted a few times. The CDR3 DNA reads as TGTGCCAGCAGTTGGGGACAGAGAAGCAATCAGCCCCAGCATTTT. It yields the protein CASSWGQRSNQPQHF. This chain connects TRBV12-3 or TRBV12-4 to TRBJ1-5, with 7 positions matching TRBD1. V gave up 4 bases and J gave up 1 base; unmatched junction bases: 4. This CDR3 spans 15 amino acids.

There are many counts of this clonotype. V is TRBV20-1 and J is TRBJ2-2, with D possibly matching TRBD2 (6 bases). V was pared by 2 bases and J by 6 bases, with 13 bases between. Germline loops: CDR1 DFQATT, CDR2 SNEGSKA (reference sequence). CDR3 size: 14 residues. CDR3 region: CSARTRRGAGELFF. For the CDR3, the DNA is TGCAGTGCTAGAACCCGGCGCGGGGCCGGGGAGCTGTTTTTT.

As to this clonotype: Since a much larger clone is just one base distant, this may be a read error. The V and J genes are TRBV5-6 and TRBJ2-2; TRBD1 agrees at 8 bases. Germline CDR1 reads SGHDT; CDR2 reads YYEEEE. The CDR3 extends over 15 amino acids. Here the CDR3 DNA reads TGTACCAGCAGCCGGACAGGGAGATACACCGGGGAGCTGTTTTTT. It encodes CTSSRTGRYTGELFF. The complete variable domain, with remaining parts taken from reference TRBV5-6 and TRBJ2-2, reads DAGVTQSPTHLIKTRGQQVTLRCSPKSGHDTVSWYQQALGQGPQFIFQYYEEEERQRGNFPDRFSGHQFPNYSSELNVNALLLGDSALYLCTSSRTGRYTGELFFGEGSRLTVL.

With respect to this clonotype: A much more abundant neighbour one base away suggests this may be a read error. In nucleotides, the CDR3 is TGTGCCACCAGTGATACGTCTGGACTCCAAGAGACCCAGTACTTC. Translating gives CATSDTSGLQETQYF. This rearrangement joins TRBV24-1 to TRBJ2-5, with D possibly TRBD2 on 5 matching bases. The CDR3 sequence is 15 residues long. With 3 bases removed from V and 1 base from J, the gap between germline ends came to 11 bases. The germline gives CDR1 KGHDR, CDR2 SFDVKD.

This clonotype appeared many times. This chain connects TRBV5-4 to TRBJ1-4, with unresolved D. V was shortened by 0 bases and J by 10 bases, with 16 bases between the two germline ends. The CDR3 spans 15 residues. Germline CDR1 is SGHNT and CDR2 is YYREEE (reference sequence). The CDR3, as DNA: TGTGCCAGCAGCTTGGACGGTTACCCTGAGGGAAAACTGTTTTTT. Encoded protein: CASSLDGYPEGKLFF.

This clonotype was recorded at least ten times. The chain combines TRBV30 with TRBJ2-3; 15 bases match TRBD2. There are 18 residues in the CDR3. Germline CDR1 reads GTSNPN; CDR2 reads SVGIG (reference sequence). Trimming at V came to 0 bases and at J to 1 base, leaving 5 bases not matched to a gene. CDR3 loop: CAWSVGLAGGYRTDTQYF. In DNA, the CDR3 is TGTGCCTGGAGTGTAGGACTAGCGGGGGGGTATCGCACAGATACGCAGTATTTT. The full variable domain, rest sourced from reference TRBV30 and TRBJ2-3, is SQTIHQWPATLVQPVGSPLSLECTVEGTSNPNLYWYRQAAGRGLQLLFYSVGIGQISSEVPQNLSASRPQDRQFILSSKKLLLSDSGFYLCAWSVGLAGGYRTDTQYFGPGTRLTVL.

This clonotype was counted many times. The chain carries TRBV30 and TRBJ2-1; D not resolved. CDR1 is GTSNPN, CDR2 SVGIG, per germline (reference sequence). The CDR3 consists of 14 residues. V lost 4 bases to trimming and J lost 0 bases, with 10 bases between them. CDR3 protein: CAWTRTGSYNEQFF. The CDR3 DNA reads as TGTGCCTGGACCCGGACGGGCTCCTACAATGAGCAGTTCTTC.

This chain links TRBV12-3 or TRBV12-4 with TRBJ2-6; D call uncertain. The V end was cut by 7 bases, the J end by 3 bases, with 4 bases between. The CDR3 runs 12 residues. This CDR3 reads CASTGGANVLTF. As DNA, the CDR3 is TGTGCCAGCACTGGTGGGGCCAACGTCCTGACTTTC.

The table lists this clonotype with a few counts. This chain connects TRBV11-2 to TRBJ1-1; 10 nucleotides align to TRBD1. V trimming: 4 bases; J trimming: 7 bases; junction bases outside the gene matches: 6. The CDR3 is 14 amino acids. Germline CDR1 SGHAT, CDR2 FQNNGV. The CDR3 region is CASSYTTGGNEAFF. CDR3 nucleotides: TGTGCCAGCAGCTACACGACAGGGGGCAATGAAGCTTTCTTT.

This clonotype was found many times. The V and J genes are TRBV4-1 and TRBJ1-5; tentative D call: TRBD1 (5 bases). The CDR3 runs 15 residues. V lost 0 bases and J lost 7, with 13 bases in between. Germline CDR1 is MGHRA and CDR2 is YSYEKL. CDR3 loop: CASSQDPGGGQPQHF. CDR3 bases: TGCGCCAGCAGCCAAGATCCGGGGGGAGGGCAGCCCCAGCATTTT.

The gene calls are TRBV9 and TRBJ2-5, with 12 bases that match TRBD2. V shed 2 bases, J shed 4 bases, and the junction held 0 bases outside the gene matches. The germline V gene encodes CDR1 SGDLS and CDR2 YYNGEE. The CDR3 runs to 14 residues. The CDR3 nucleotides are TGTGCCAGCAGCGTGACTAGCGGGGGAGAGACCCAGTACTTC. It translates to CASSVTSGGETQYF.

Only a few counts were recorded for this clonotype. V and J are TRBV29-1 and TRBJ2-7; a possible D gene is TRBD2 (6 bases). V lost 4 bases and J lost 2, with 12 bases in between. The germline V gene encodes CDR1 SQVTM and CDR2 ANQGSEA. The CDR3 is 13 residues long. CDR3 sequence: CSVAAPGAYEQYF. The CDR3 DNA reads as TGCAGCGTTGCGGCCCCGGGGGCCTACGAGCAGTACTTC.

The chain employs TRBV20-1 and TRBJ2-5; D gene ambiguous. Trimming removed 3 bases at V and 1 base at J, with 9 bases between. The CDR3 runs 13 residues. Germline V gene sequence: CDR1 DFQATT, CDR2 SNEGSKA (reference sequence). Written as DNA, the CDR3 is TGCAGTGCTAGCCCAACCGGCCAAGAGACCCAGTACTTC. Its translation: CSASPTGQETQYF.

This clonotype was seen only a few times. The chain combines TRBV2 with TRBJ2-7, with D possibly called TRBD1 or TRBD2 (5 bases each). Trimming removed 7 bases at V and 1 base at J, with 17 bases between. The CDR3 has 15 amino acids. The germline V gene encodes CDR1 SNHLY and CDR2 FYNNEI. CDR3 DNA: TGTGCCAGCATGGGGGAGACAGCAAGATCCTACGAGCAGTACTTC. This translates into CASMGETARSYEQYF. Looking up the rest from reference TRBV2 and TRBJ2-7 gives the full variable domain: EPEVTQTPSHQVTQMGQEVILRCVPISNHLYFYWYRQILGQKVEFLVSFYNNEISEKSEIFDDQFSVERPDGSNFTLKIRSTKLEDSAMYFCASMGETARSYEQYFGPGTRLTVT.

This clonotype has at least ten counts. V usage is TRBV3-1 and J usage is TRBJ1-2; D uncertain. V lost 1 base to trimming and J lost 5 bases, with 5 bases between them. The CDR3 runs 12 residues. The germline V gene encodes CDR1 LGHDT and CDR2 YNNKEL (reference sequence). CDR3 loop: CASSQGEYGYTF. The CDR3 nucleotides are TGTGCCAGCAGCCAAGGGGAATATGGCTACACCTTC.

This clonotype was counted at least ten times. The chain couples TRBV4-3 to TRBJ2-5, with a tentative D call TRBD2 (6 bases). Looked up from germline, CDR1 is LGHNA and CDR2 is YSLEER. Trimming cost V 1 base and J 4 bases, with 13 bases left between them. The CDR3 is 15 residues long. The CDR3: CASSQGNRRGETQYF. The CDR3 DNA is TGCGCCAGCAGCCAAGGGAATAGGAGGGGAGAGACCCAGTACTTC.

This clonotype was detected a few times. The genes are TRBV6-9 and TRBJ2-4; D remains unclear. Trimming removed 6 bases at V and 1 base at J, with 7 bases between. Germline CDR1 reads MNHGY; CDR2 reads SVAAGI. The CDR3 totals 13 residues. The CDR3 here is CASRVRAKNIQYF. Here the CDR3 DNA reads TGTGCCAGCAGGGTTAGGGCCAAAAACATTCAGTACTTC.

This clonotype was observed a few times. The gene calls are TRBV5-5 and TRBJ2-7, with TRBD2 matching over 7 bases. Germline V lookup: CDR1 SGHKS, CDR2 YYEKEE (reference sequence). With 0 bases clipped from V and 4 bases from J, the junction kept 7 bases outside the gene matches. This CDR3 comprises 15 residues. Written as DNA, the CDR3 is TGTGCCAGCAGCTTGGCCGGGGAGGGGAGGTACGAGCAGTACTTC. It is translated as CASSLAGEGRYEQYF. Using reference TRBV5-5 and TRBJ2-7 for the parts outside the CDR3, the full variable domain is DAGVTQSPTHLIKTRGQQVTLRCSPISGHKSVSWYQQVLGQGPQFIFQYYEKEERGRGNFPDRFSARQFPNYSSELNVNALLLGDSALYLCASSLAGEGRYEQYFGPGTRLTVT.

This chain uses TRBV10-3 with TRBJ1-6, with D uncertain. V was cut by 4 bases and J by 6 bases, with 7 bases left in between. The CDR3 loop spans 13 amino acids. Per germline, CDR1 ENHRY and CDR2 SYGVKD. CDR3 region: CAISVEVNSPLHF. The CDR3 DNA follows: TGTGCCATCAGTGTGGAGGTTAATTCACCCCTCCACTTT.

This clonotype was seen at least ten times. The V call is TRBV5-1, the J call TRBJ2-5; D is unclear. The CDR3 covers 13 residues. V lost 0 bases to trimming and J lost 1 base, with 4 bases between them. The V gene's germline CDR1 is SGHRS and CDR2 YFSETQ. The CDR3 spells CASSLAPQETQYF. CDR3 DNA: TGCGCCAGCAGCTTGGCCCCCCAAGAGACCCAGTACTTC.

This clonotype was seen many times. The gene calls are TRBV7-2 and TRBJ1-5; D is perhaps TRBD1 (6 bases). Germline lookup yields CDR1 SGHTA and CDR2 FQGNSA. V dropped 1 base and J dropped 6 bases, with 19 bases sitting between them. The CDR3 contains 17 residues. The CDR3 DNA reads TGTGCCAGCAGCTTAGAGAAGGGGACACAAGGGGGTCAGCCCCAGCATTTT. Its translation is CASSLEKGTQGGQPQHF.

The chain recombines TRBV20-1 with TRBJ2-4; perhaps TRBD1 as D (6 bases). CDR1 DFQATT and CDR2 SNEGSKA come from the germline V gene (reference sequence). Trimming pared 7 bases from V and 4 bases from J, leaving 14 bases between. The CDR3 runs 13 residues. The CDR3 sequence: CSVQQGRKNIQYF. In DNA, the CDR3 is TGCAGTGTCCAACAGGGAAGAAAAAACATTCAGTACTTC.